The clone carrying this T cell receptor (beta chain) occurred a few times. The antigen is undetermined. The CDR3 contains 17 residues. Germline trimming cut 4 bases from V and 4 bases from J; bases unmatched to any gene: 11. The V gene's germline CDR1 is SGHTA and CDR2 FQGNSA. The PCR had 60 Vbeta and 13 Jbeta primers. Method: immunoSEQ multiplex PCR; TCRdb's copy keeps in-frame clones and lacks some. This repertoire shows about 64,000 clones, roughly two thirds found once; its top ten account for around 15%. This sample was taken from a study of cytomegalovirus exposure and HLA in healthy donors. Findings and limits, study-wide: Cytomegalovirus association was listed for roughly 160 TCR beta chains.

This chain links TRBV7-2 with TRBJ2-5; 11 nucleotides agree with TRBD2. Material: PBMCs. The receptor was isolated from a male donor in good health and CMV-seropositive. This chain's CDR3 is CASSSGVAGGQGETQYF. In DNA, the CDR3 is TGTGCCAGCAGCTCCGGGGTAGCGGGAGGGCAGGGAGAGACCCAGTACTTC.